The 23 T cell receptor beta chains reported below all come from one sample, sequenced in a study of cytomegalovirus exposure and HLA in healthy donors. The PCR made use of 60 Vbeta and 13 Jbeta primers. Method: immunoSEQ multiplex PCR; TCRdb's copy keeps in-frame clones and lacks some. The repertoire holds 100,000 to 120,000 clones, with over 60% as singletons. The sequencing input was PBMCs. These receptor sequences come from a man under 40 in good health and CMV-seropositive.

This clone has just a few counts. The chain recombines TRBV19 with TRBJ2-7; 10 bases are shared with TRBD2. Germline-derived CDR1 and CDR2 are LNHDA and SQIVND (reference sequence). The CDR3 has 18 residues. Losses at the gene ends were 5 bases for V and 1 base for J; bases not matched to a gene: 14. The CDR3 DNA follows: TGTGCCAGTAGTCGACGCCCCTCCGGGACTAGCGCTTCCTACGAGCAGTACTTC. Its translation is CASSRRPSGTSASYEQYF.

The chain couples TRBV9 to TRBJ2-5; no definite D call. The CDR3 is made up of 13 amino acids. The germline V gene has CDR1 SGDLS and CDR2 YYNGEE. V shed 4 bases and J shed 0 bases, with 7 bases lying between them. The CDR3 here is CASSPRYQETQYF. CDR3 nucleotides: TGTGCCAGCAGCCCACGGTACCAAGAGACCCAGTACTTC.

V is TRBV15 and J is TRBJ2-7, with D possibly TRBD2 on 5 matching bases. The V gene lost 1 base and the J gene lost 5 bases, with 15 bases spanning the gap. Per germline, CDR1 LNHNV and CDR2 YYDKDF (reference sequence). The CDR3 is made up of 15 amino acids. CDR3 DNA sequence: TGTGCCACCAGCAGAGCTTTGGAGGATAGAAACGAGCAGTACTTC. This translates into CATSRALEDRNEQYF.

The rearrangement links TRBV28 to TRBJ1-6; a weak D match, TRBD1 (5 bases). Germline V gene sequence: CDR1 MDHEN, CDR2 SYDVKM. The CDR3 totals 14 residues. Trimming pared 3 bases from V and 9 bases from J, leaving 12 bases between. Here the CDR3 DNA reads TGTGCCAGCAGTTTGCGGGGGAACCCTTCACCCCTCCACTTT. Translating it yields CASSLRGNPSPLHF.

CDR3 sequence: CASSQGRSRFNGYTF. CDR3 bases: TGCGCCAGCAGCCAAGGGCGAAGCAGGTTTAATGGCTACACCTTC. This rearrangement joins TRBV4-3 to TRBJ1-2, with D unresolved. V was trimmed by 1 base and J by 6 bases, leaving 15 bases between them. The CDR3 contains 15 residues. In germline, CDR1 is LGHNA, CDR2 YSLEER.

The chain combines TRBV30 with TRBJ2-7, with D possibly being TRBD2 (5 bases). The V end was cut by 3 bases, the J end by 3 bases, with 15 bases between. CDR1 is GTSNPN, CDR2 SVGIG, per germline (reference sequence). This CDR3 contains 14 residues. The chain's CDR3 is CAWRGGLSNYEQYF. DNA of the CDR3: TGTGCCTGGAGAGGCGGACTTTCGAACTACGAGCAGTACTTC.

The chain couples TRBV2 to TRBJ1-2; tentatively, D is TRBD1 (6 bases). Trimming shortened V by 5 bases and J by 5 bases, and 12 bases separated the two germline ends. The CDR3 extends over 13 amino acids. CDR1 and CDR2 from the germline V gene are SNHLY and FYNNEI. CDR3 nucleotides: TGTGCCAGCAGTCACAGGGTCGGGTATGGCTACACCTTC. Translating it yields CASSHRVGYGYTF.

The J gene is TRBJ2-3, the V gene TRBV2; no definite D call. The V gene's germline CDR1 is SNHLY and CDR2 FYNNEI. V was clipped by 3 bases and J by 5 bases, with 9 bases between them. The length of the CDR3 is 13 residues. CDR3 in amino acids: CASSELSRDTQYF. For the CDR3, the DNA is TGTGCCAGCAGTGAGCTCTCTAGAGATACGCAGTATTTT.

This clone appeared a few times. This rearrangement joins TRBV6-7 to TRBJ1-2, with 9 bases matching TRBD1. TRBV6-7 is marked as an open reading frame, function uncertain. This CDR3 has 12 amino acids. The CDR3 sequence: CAPRTGADGYTF. CDR3 in DNA: TGTGCTCCACGGACAGGGGCAGATGGCTACACCTTC.

This chain uses TRBV28 with TRBJ2-7; D is unclear. Trimming cost V 3 bases and J 0 bases, with 3 bases left between them. Per the germline V gene, CDR1 is MDHEN and CDR2 is SYDVKM. The CDR3 spans 12 residues. CDR3 coding DNA: TGTGCCAGCAGTTTGGCCTCCTACGAGCAGTACTTC. Its translation is CASSLASYEQYF.

The V and J genes are TRBV6-5 and TRBJ2-3; 8 bases are a match to TRBD2. The CDR3 extends over 15 amino acids. V was pared by 4 bases and J by 6 bases, with 9 bases of the junction left unmatched. CDR1 and CDR2 from the germline V gene are MNHEY and SVGAGI. CDR3 nucleotide sequence: TGTGCCAGCAGTTCACCCGGGGGGGCCCTGGATACGCAGTATTTT. It yields the protein CASSSPGGALDTQYF.

This clone has a handful of counts. The chain couples TRBV4-3 to TRBJ2-7, with D possibly TRBD2 on 5 matching bases. V lost 4 bases and J 3 bases, leaving 16 bases between the germline ends. The germline gives CDR1 LGHNA, CDR2 YSLEER. The CDR3 contains 15 residues. The CDR3 is CASSPTLELVYEQYF. CDR3 DNA: TGCGCCAGCAGCCCCACTTTGGAACTAGTCTACGAGCAGTACTTC.

This sequence joins TRBV5-4 and TRBJ1-1, with a possible D match to TRBD1 (6 bases). The CDR3 extends over 17 amino acids. V shed 0 bases and J shed 4 bases, with 19 bases lying between them. Germline assignment: CDR1 SGHNT and CDR2 YYREEE (reference sequence). CDR3 sequence reads: CASSLGGGGTRITEAFF. The CDR3 DNA is TGTGCCAGCAGCTTGGGAGGGGGGGGAACCCGAATCACTGAAGCTTTCTTT. The whole variable domain, remainder taken from reference TRBV5-4 and TRBJ1-1, is ETGVTQSPTHLIKTRGQQVTLRCSSQSGHNTVSWYQQALGQGPQFIFQYYREEENGRGNFPPRFSGLQFPNYSSELNVNALELDDSALYLCASSLGGGGTRITEAFFGQGTRLTVV.

The V gene is TRBV18, the J gene TRBJ2-7; TRBD1 matches at 7 bases. J was trimmed by 0 bases and V by 1 base; bases with no gene match: 3. Germline V CDR1 and CDR2: KGHSH, LQKENI. The CDR3 has 15 residues. The CDR3 is CASSPRGQFSYEQYF. In DNA form, the CDR3 reads TGTGCCAGCTCACCACGGGGACAGTTCTCCTACGAGCAGTACTTC.

In its sample, this clone was seen a few times. The chain carries TRBV18 and TRBJ2-1, with D possibly matching TRBD2 (6 bases). In germline, CDR1 is KGHSH, CDR2 LQKENI. The V and J ends lost 6 bases and 9 bases respectively, with 27 bases between them. The CDR3 totals 17 residues. In DNA, the CDR3 is TGTGCCAGCTCGGAGGGAGACACCCCCATCCTCAATTTTGAGCAGTTCTTC. It encodes CASSEGDTPILNFEQFF.

The chain recombines TRBV6-5 with TRBJ2-3; D possibly corresponds to TRBD2 (7 bases). V lost 2 bases to trimming and J lost 6 bases, with 12 bases between them. This CDR3 has 14 amino acids. Germline V gene sequence: CDR1 MNHEY, CDR2 SVGAGI. CDR3 protein: CASSYGGASDTQYF. The CDR3 DNA sequence: TGTGCCAGCAGTTACGGGGGGGCCTCCGATACGCAGTATTTT.

This chain joins TRBV29-1 and TRBJ1-2; 8 positions agree with TRBD1. The CDR3 has 12 amino acids. Unmatched junction bases numbered 3, after V lost 4 bases and J lost 5 bases. Germline V gives CDR1 SQVTM, CDR2 ANQGSEA. CDR3 loop: CSVAGQGYGYTF. In DNA form, the CDR3 reads TGCAGCGTTGCAGGACAGGGTTATGGCTACACCTTC. Full variable domain (rest looked up from reference TRBV29-1 and TRBJ1-2): SAVISQKPSRDICQRGTSLTIQCQVDSQVTMMFWYRQQPGQSLTLIATANQGSEATYESGFVIDKFPISRPNLTFSTLTVSNMSPEDSSIYLCSVAGQGYGYTFGSGTRLTVV.

The rearrangement uses TRBV6-4 and TRBJ1-5; TRBD1 is a possible D gene (6 bases). V lost 6 bases and J 1 base, leaving 13 bases between the germline ends. The CDR3 is made up of 15 amino acids. CDR1 is MRHNA, CDR2 SNTAGT, per germline. The CDR3 reads CASRTRTASNQPQHF. The CDR3 bases are TGTGCCAGCAGGACCCGGACAGCGAGCAATCAGCCCCAGCATTTT.

In this sample, this clone turned up once. J is TRBJ2-3 and V is TRBV9; 9 nucleotides match TRBD1. The germline V gene encodes CDR1 SGDLS and CDR2 YYNGEE. J was trimmed by 4 bases and V by 0 bases; bases with no gene match: 9. The CDR3 loop spans 17 amino acids. CDR3 sequence reads: CASSVDGHRGQSDTQYF. The CDR3 DNA reads TGTGCCAGCAGCGTAGACGGGCACAGGGGGCAGTCAGATACGCAGTATTTT. Variable domain in full (rest from reference TRBV9 and TRBJ2-3): DSGVTQTPKHLITATGQRVTLRCSPRSGDLSVYWYQQSLDQGLQFLIQYYNGEERAKGNILERFSAQQFPDLHSELNLSSLELGDSALYFCASSVDGHRGQSDTQYFGPGTRLTVL.

V and J are TRBV7-9 and TRBJ1-5; 10 bases fit TRBD1. The J segment lost 7 bases and the V segment lost 5 bases, leaving 5 bases of the junction unmatched. The CDR3 consists of 14 residues. The germline gives CDR1 SEHNR, CDR2 FQNEAQ (reference sequence). The CDR3 here is CASSTTGGAQPQHF. The CDR3 DNA is TGTGCCAGCAGCACGACAGGGGGCGCACAGCCCCAGCATTTT.

This clone was found a few times. This chain connects TRBV7-9 to TRBJ2-3; 8 bases agree with TRBD1. The germline V gene has CDR1 SEHNR and CDR2 FQNEAQ (reference sequence). This CDR3 region has 13 residues. J was trimmed by 6 bases and V by 4 bases; bases with no gene match: 3. CDR3 DNA: TGTGCCAGCAGCTCAGGGGGCGCGGATACGCAGTATTTT. Its protein is CASSSGGADTQYF.

This chain uses TRBV30 with TRBJ2-7; the match to TRBD1 covers 8 bases. The CDR3 runs 14 residues. The trim removed 3 bases at V and 2 bases at J, leaving 6 bases unmatched. Germline loops: CDR1 GTSNPN, CDR2 SVGIG (reference sequence). CDR3 sequence (DNA): TGTGCCTGGAGGGTACAGGGGGAGCCCTACGAGCAGTACTTC. It codes for CAWRVQGEPYEQYF.

J is TRBJ1-1 and V is TRBV5-1, with a weak D call TRBD1 (6 bases). With 0 bases removed from V and 1 base from J, the gap between germline ends came to 13 bases. Per germline, CDR1 SGHRS and CDR2 YFSETQ. The CDR3 sequence is 16 residues long. The CDR3 nucleotides read TGCGCCAGCAGCTTGGGGAGGGGGGGGAAGAACACTGAAGCTTTCTTT. Encoded protein: CASSLGRGGKNTEAFF.